This entry lists 2 T cell receptor beta chains sequenced from one sample in a study of Graves' ophthalmopathy and Graves' hyperthyroidism. Investigators amplified TCR beta CDR3 regions from RNA transcripts. The first round was an RT-PCR with HTBI primers, and the second round was a multiplex PCR. TCRdb independently ran MiXCR on the multiplex PCR reads; one entry per CDR3 protein. The repertoire holds over a million distinct CDR3 sequences, about 40% seen once, with 11% in the top ten. The sequenced sample was peripheral blood or thyroid tissue (not recorded which). These receptors were collected from an adult man with Graves' hyperthyroidism.

This clonotype has more than one count but fewer than ten. The rearrangement uses TRBV9 and TRBJ2-3; D may be TRBD1 (6 bases). This CDR3 has 13 amino acids. Germline V gene data show CDR1 as SGDLS and CDR2 as YYNGEE. The V end was cut by 0 bases, the J end by 6 bases, with 8 bases between. In DNA, the CDR3 is TGTGCCAGCAGCGTAGAGGGGGTGGATACGCAGTATTTT. Translated, it gives CASSVEGVDTQYF.

With respect to this clonotype: Mismatch with germline at one junction end may stem from a read error. The chain combines TRBV7-9 with TRBJ2-6, with 8 bases that match TRBD1. The CDR3 is 12 residues long. The germline gives CDR1 SEHNR, CDR2 FQNEAQ (reference sequence). CDR3 nucleotides: TGTGCCAGCAGCCTAGGGACAGGTCCTGAAGCTTTC. It encodes CASSLGTGPEAF.